These 14 T cell receptor beta chains were all obtained from the same sample, sequenced in a study of tumor-infiltrating lymphocytes in primary liver carcinoma. Unsorted bulk tissue, roughly 19-34 mg of it, served as the source for co-extraction of RNA and DNA. Production of TCR beta cDNA used roughly 500 ng total RNA together with a constant-region primer. ARM-PCR, slightly modified, supplied the TCR beta libraries through three nested multiplex PCR rounds. A C-beta reverse primer was combined with TRBV1-TRBV30 forward primers in the first two PCR rounds, and each round had approximately 10 cycles. TCRdb re-called the multiplex PCR reads with MiXCR, one entry per CDR3 protein. The repertoire includes about 84,000 distinct CDR3 sequences, 60% to 75% of them detected once, and just under 20% sits in the top ten. The sequenced sample was liver tumor tissue from sampling region 1. Subset reported: tumor region T1, superior pole. The source of these receptors is a man aged 40-49 years with primary liver carcinoma and hepatitis B virus infection.

This clonotype has ten or more counts. The chain couples TRBV29-1 to TRBJ2-1, with 12 bases identical to TRBD2. The CDR3 length is 14 residues. Germline-derived CDR1 and CDR2 are SQVTM and ANQGSEA. Losses at the gene ends were 7 bases for V and 7 bases for J; bases not matched to a gene: 8. The CDR3 loop is CSGGLAGLSNEQFF. The DNA of the CDR3 is TGCAGCGGCGGACTAGCGGGATTGTCAAATGAGCAGTTCTTC.

This clonotype was observed at least ten times. This rearrangement joins TRBV10-1 to TRBJ2-3; the match to TRBD2 covers 7 bases. From germline, CDR1 is WNHNN and CDR2 SYGVQD (reference sequence). With 4 bases clipped from V and 2 bases from J, the junction kept 6 bases outside the gene matches. The CDR3 spans 15 residues. Here the CDR3 reads CASSAAGLHTDTQYF. The CDR3 bases are TGCGCCAGCAGTGCAGCGGGACTCCACACAGATACGCAGTATTTT.

This chain links TRBV6-5 with TRBJ1-5; D uncertain. In germline, CDR1 is MNHEY, CDR2 SVGAGI. The CDR3 has 15 residues. Trimming removed 6 bases at V and 4 bases at J, with 16 bases between. The CDR3 protein is CASRLKTWGNQPQHF. The CDR3 DNA is TGTGCCAGCAGATTAAAAACATGGGGTAATCAGCCCCAGCATTTT.

In the case of this clonotype: One junction end disagrees with the germline gene, perhaps due to a read error. The chain joins TRBV29-1 to TRBJ2-5; tentative D call: TRBD1 (5 bases). Germline CDR1 and CDR2: SQVTM and ANQGSEA. The length of the CDR3 is 13 residues. The CDR3 DNA is TGCAGCGTTGAAGGACAGTTAAAGGAGACCAAGTACTTC. Encoded protein: CSVEGQLKETKYF.

Remarks on this clonotype: A much larger clone lies one base from this, so it may be a read error. The V gene is TRBV7-8, the J gene TRBJ2-6, with D hard to call. Germline V gene lookup returns CDR1 SGHVS and CDR2 FQNEAQ. Trimming stripped 0 bases from V and 3 bases from J, with 12 bases between. The CDR3 runs 17 residues. CDR3 loop: CASSLAWIDFGANVLTF. The CDR3 bases are TGTGCCAGCAGCTTAGCGTGGATTGACTTTGGGGCCAACGTCCTGACTTTC.

As for this clonotype: A read error may account for a junction end that differs from germline. V is TRBV6-1 and J is TRBJ1-2; TRBD1 might be the D (5 bases). Germline CDR1 is MNHNS and CDR2 is SASEGT. The CDR3 has 14 residues. The CDR3 nucleotides read TGTGCCAGCAGTGAGAGGGGCAGTGACTATGGCTACGCCTTC. As protein: CASSERGSDYGYAF.

The sample holds a few counts of this clonotype. One end of the junction fails to match germline, which may point to a read error. The genes are TRBV11-1 and TRBJ2-3, with 7 bases lining up with TRBD1. CDR1 and CDR2 from the germline V gene are SGHAT and FQDESV (reference sequence). CDR3 length: 15 amino acids. This chain's CDR3 is CASSSGRGRVDTQYF. Here the CDR3 DNA reads TGTGCCAGCAGCTCAGGAAGGGGGCGCGTGGATACGCAGTACTTT.

Details on this clonotype: This CDR3 fails to terminate in the conserved phenylalanine or tryptophan, so it likely reflects a read error. The V and J genes are TRBV11-2 and TRBJ2-2; TRBD2 agrees at 11 bases. The CDR3 contains 17 residues. The germline gives CDR1 SGHAT, CDR2 FQNNGV. This chain's CDR3 is CDSSAGLAVSPAGELFL. CDR3 DNA sequence: TGTGACAGCAGTGCGGGACTAGCGGTCTCCCCGGCCGGGGAGCTGTTTTTA.

On this clonotype: An end of the junction does not agree with germline; a read error may underlie this. The chain couples TRBV12-3 or TRBV12-4 to TRBJ2-1, with D tentatively TRBD1 or TRBD2 (5 bases each). This CDR3 region has 14 residues. CDR3 nucleotides: TGTGCGGGTACTACAGGTCAGAGGGGCAATGAGCAGTTTTTC. Translated, it gives CAGTTGQRGNEQFF.

This sequence joins TRBV11-2 and TRBJ1-1; D is undetermined. Germline assignment: CDR1 SGHAT and CDR2 FQNNGV. CDR3 length equals 14 residues. CDR3 nucleotides: TGTGTCAGTAGCACACCCGGTTCCGTAACTGAAGCTTTCTTT. Its protein product is CVSSTPGSVTEAFF.

On this clonotype itself: The junction and the germline gene differ at one end; a read error may be behind it. This sequence joins TRBV5-8 and TRBJ2-5; D gene ambiguous. The CDR3 spans 12 residues. Germline V gives CDR1 SGHTS, CDR2 YDEGEE. CDR3 sequence reads: CTSSLAIETRYF. The DNA for the CDR3 is TGTACCAGCAGCTTGGCGATAGAGACCCGGTACTTC.

The V call is TRBV2, the J call TRBJ2-7, with 8 bases fitting TRBD2. The J segment lost 9 bases and the V segment lost 1 base, leaving 11 bases of the junction unmatched. Germline V gene data show CDR1 as SNHLY and CDR2 as FYNNEI. The CDR3 contains 15 residues. DNA for the CDR3: TGTGCCAGCAGTGAAGTTGCAGCGGGAGTATTGGGGCAGTACTTC. The encoded protein is CASSEVAAGVLGQYF.

This clonotype came up a few times. A much larger clone lies a single base off, so this may be a read error. The genes are TRBV5-6 and TRBJ1-1; D unclear. CDR1 is SGHDT and CDR2 is YYEEEE in the germline V gene. This CDR3 contains 14 residues. CDR3 coding DNA: TGTGCCAGCAGCTTGGGGCTGATGAACACTGAAGCTTCCTTT. Residues: CASSLGLMNTEASF. Using reference TRBV5-6 and TRBJ1-1 for the parts outside the CDR3, the full variable domain is DAGVTQSPTHLIKTRGQQVTLRCSPKSGHDTVSWYQQALGQGPQFIFQYYEEEERQRGNFPDRFSGHQFPNYSSELNVNALLLGDSALYLCASSLGLMNTEASFGQGTRLTVV.

Worth noting for this clonotype: This clone may be a read error of a much larger clone one base away. The CDR3 is CASSTTRTSYYEQYF. The CDR3 coding sequence is TGCGCCAGCAGCACAACCAGGACTAGCTACTACGAGCAGTACTTC. This chain joins TRBV5-1 and TRBJ2-7; 8 bases are shared with TRBD2. The J segment lost 3 bases and the V segment lost 4 bases, leaving 9 bases of the junction unmatched. CDR3 size: 15 residues. From germline, CDR1 is SGHRS and CDR2 YFSETQ.